The 32 T cell receptor beta chains reported below all come from one sample, sequenced in a study of neurological immune-mediated disorders. TCRdb ran MiXCR on the 5' RACE reads and lists one entry per CDR3 protein. The sample carries 35,000 to 40,000 distinct CDR3 sequences, 2.5% recorded once. The specimen sequenced was PBMCs. The receptor set was obtained from a middle-aged man with multiple sclerosis.

This clonotype appeared many times. CDR3 amino acids: CASSPGASGANVLTF. The CDR3 nucleotides are TGTGCCAGCAGCCCAGGGGCTTCTGGGGCCAACGTCCTGACTTTC. The V gene is TRBV28, the J gene TRBJ2-6; possible D gene TRBD1, 6 bases. This CDR3 has 15 amino acids. The V gene lost 6 bases and the J gene lost 1 base, with 10 bases spanning the gap. Germline CDR1 reads MDHEN; CDR2 reads SYDVKM. Based on the CDR3 plus reference TRBV28 and TRBJ2-6, the full variable domain is DVKVTQSSRYLVKRTGEKVFLECVQDMDHENMFWYRQDPGLGLRLIYFSYDVKMKEKGDIPEGYSVSREKKERFSLILESASTNQTSMYLCASSPGASGANVLTFGAGSRLTVL.

Sample share makes this clonotype medium-sized. The V and J genes are TRBV7-2 and TRBJ1-1, with a weak D call TRBD1 (6 bases). Trimming stripped 8 bases from V and 1 base from J, with 8 bases between. Per germline, CDR1 SGHTA and CDR2 FQGNSA. The CDR3 sequence is 12 residues long. The CDR3 loop reads CASGRGNTEAFF. DNA of the CDR3: TGTGCCAGCGGCAGGGGGAACACTGAAGCTTTCTTT.

In its sample, this clonotype was seen many times. The CDR3 nucleotides read TGCAGTGCTAGACCCCTGGAGGTTAGCAATCAGCCCCAGCATTTT. Its translation: CSARPLEVSNQPQHF. The chain recombines TRBV20-1 with TRBJ1-5; no definite D call. The CDR3 is 15 amino acids. Between the trimmed V and J ends, which lost 2 bases and 0 bases, there was a span of 11 bases. Germline V gene lookup returns CDR1 DFQATT and CDR2 SNEGSKA (reference sequence).

This clonotype has ten or more counts. The J gene is TRBJ2-3, the V gene TRBV9; TRBD2 aligns across 15 bases. CDR3 length: 19 residues. V shed 2 bases and J 4 bases; nucleotides not matched to a gene: 11. In germline, CDR1 is SGDLS, CDR2 YYNGEE. CDR3: CASSVGLAGGPSSSDTQYF. The CDR3 DNA reads TGTGCCAGCAGCGTCGGACTAGCGGGGGGGCCTTCTAGCTCAGATACGCAGTATTTT.

Ten or more counts support this clonotype. This chain connects TRBV6-4 to TRBJ1-1, with D uncertain. The CDR3 sequence is 13 residues long. Germline CDR1 MRHNA, CDR2 SNTAGT. The V gene lost 0 bases and the J gene lost 1 base, with 3 bases spanning the gap. The CDR3 nucleotides read TGTGCCAGCAGTGACTCGGCGAACACTGAAGCTTTCTTT. This encodes CASSDSANTEAFF.

This clonotype was detected many times. The V call is TRBV5-1, the J call TRBJ2-1; D unclear. Trimming took 0 bases from V and 2 from J, leaving 0 bases between them. CDR3 length: 12 residues. CDR1 and CDR2 (germline): SGHRS, YFSETQ. As DNA, the CDR3 is TGCGCCAGCAGCTTGGCCTACAATGAGCAGTTCTTC. It codes for CASSLAYNEQFF.

This clonotype was seen ten or more times. The junction does not match germline at one end; this may be a read error. V usage is TRBV7-9 and J usage is TRBJ1-5; D might be TRBD1 (5 bases). There are 16 residues in the CDR3. CDR1 and CDR2 (germline): SEHNR, FQNEAQ (reference sequence). Written as DNA, the CDR3 is TGTGCCAGCAGCTGGCCTACGCAGGGCAGAAATCAGCCCCAGAATTTT. The encoded protein is CASSWPTQGRNQPQNF.

This clonotype has at least ten counts. V usage is TRBV20-1 and J usage is TRBJ1-6; D uncertain. The CDR3 consists of 15 residues. Trimming cost V 1 base and J 8 bases, with 15 bases left between them. From germline, CDR1 is DFQATT and CDR2 SNEGSKA (reference sequence). CDR3 nucleotide sequence: TGCAGTGCTAGAGTTCCTCGGGGAAAAGATTCACCCCTCCACTTT. It is translated as CSARVPRGKDSPLHF.

In its sample, this clonotype is medium-sized. The chain joins TRBV5-1 to TRBJ2-7; 7 nucleotides match TRBD1. Trimming took 0 bases from V and 2 from J; bases not matched to a gene: 2. CDR3 length: 14 amino acids. Germline loops: CDR1 SGHRS, CDR2 YFSETQ. CDR3 protein: CASSLGDSPYEQYF. The CDR3, as DNA: TGCGCCAGCAGCTTGGGGGACAGTCCCTACGAGCAGTACTTC.

Comments on this clonotype: This clone may be a read error of a much larger clone one base away. The rearrangement uses TRBV4-2 and TRBJ2-5; a weak D match, TRBD1 (6 bases). In germline, CDR1 is LGHNA, CDR2 YNFKEQ. V was pared by 1 base and J by 1 base, with 7 bases between. This CDR3 spans 14 amino acids. The CDR3 sequence: CASSQGGRQETQYF. The CDR3 nucleotides read TGTGCCAGCAGCCAAGGGGGGCGCCAAGAGACCCAGTACTTC.

The table lists this clonotype with many counts. CDR3 bases: TGTGCCAGCAGCTTAGTCGGGACTCCCAATGAGCAGTTCTTC. The encoded protein is CASSLVGTPNEQFF. This chain connects TRBV7-2 to TRBJ2-1; perhaps TRBD2 as D (6 bases). V was pared by 1 base and J by 6 bases, with 10 bases between. The CDR3 runs 14 residues. Germline CDR1 is SGHTA and CDR2 is FQGNSA.

This clonotype was seen at least ten times. V usage is TRBV20-1 and J usage is TRBJ2-3; 10 positions match TRBD2. Germline V CDR1 and CDR2: DFQATT, SNEGSKA (reference sequence). The V segment lost 4 bases and the J segment 1 base; nucleotides outside the gene matches: 5. The CDR3 loop spans 15 amino acids. This chain's CDR3 is CSAMGSGGRTDTQYF. The CDR3 nucleotides read TGCAGTGCTATGGGTAGCGGGGGGCGCACAGATACGCAGTATTTT.

This clonotype is medium-sized (0.01 to 0.1%) by share. The chain employs TRBV6-5 and TRBJ2-1, with TRBD1 identical over 10 bases. Unmatched junction bases numbered 4, after V lost 2 bases and J lost 9 bases. CDR1 is MNHEY, CDR2 SVGAGI, per germline. The CDR3 is 14 residues long. CDR3 DNA: TGTGCCAGCAGTTACACCGGGACAGGGGTTGAGCAGTTCTTC. Encoded protein: CASSYTGTGVEQFF.

The table lists this clonotype with many counts. The gene calls are TRBV20-1 and TRBJ1-2, with TRBD1 identical over 8 bases. The junction had 5 bases not matched to a gene; V was cut back by 4 bases and J by 4 bases. The CDR3 covers 13 residues. The germline CDR1 and CDR2 sequences are DFQATT and SNEGSKA (reference sequence). The CDR3: CSAKTGDIYGYTF. As DNA, the CDR3 is TGCAGTGCTAAGACAGGGGACATCTATGGCTACACCTTC.

This clonotype was counted at least ten times. V usage is TRBV7-9 and J usage is TRBJ2-7, with D perhaps being TRBD1 or TRBD2 (5 bases each). The CDR3 covers 14 residues. Germline CDR1 reads SEHNR; CDR2 reads FQNEAQ (reference sequence). Trimming cost V 1 base and J 3 bases, with 10 bases left between them. The CDR3 nucleotides are TGTGCCAGCAGCTTAGAGGGGAGCGGCTACGAGCAGTACTTC. This translates into CASSLEGSGYEQYF.

This clonotype occurred many times. The chain has TRBV13 and TRBJ2-4; 8 bases match TRBD2. The length of the CDR3 is 17 residues. Looked up from germline, CDR1 is PRHDT and CDR2 is FYEKMQ (reference sequence). The trim removed 5 bases at V and 8 bases at J, leaving 17 bases unmatched. Here the CDR3 DNA reads TGTGCCAGCAGCCCCCGGGACCCCCGGGGGGGTTCGGACATTCAGTACTTC. This translates into CASSPRDPRGGSDIQYF.

This clonotype was counted many times. The V gene is TRBV18, the J gene TRBJ2-3; no reliable D call. The CDR3 has 13 amino acids. Germline CDR1 is KGHSH and CDR2 is LQKENI. Between the trimmed V and J ends, which lost 6 bases and 0 bases, there was a span of 7 bases. CDR3 sequence: CASSPPSTDTQYF. The CDR3 DNA reads as TGTGCCAGCTCTCCCCCCAGCACAGATACGCAGTATTTT.

The table lists this clonotype with many counts. The chain carries TRBV5-1 and TRBJ1-2; TRBD1 aligns across 7 bases. This CDR3 is built from 14 residues. Trimming removed 3 bases from V and 5 bases from J; junction bases left unmatched: 7. Germline V gene data show CDR1 as SGHRS and CDR2 as YFSETQ. CDR3 amino acids: CASSWQGEGYGYTF. The CDR3 bases are TGCGCCAGCAGCTGGCAGGGGGAAGGGTATGGCTACACCTTC.

The chain employs TRBV19 and TRBJ1-1, with unresolved D. The germline gives CDR1 LNHDA, CDR2 SQIVND (reference sequence). The CDR3 runs to 14 residues. V lost 5 bases, J lost 1 base, and 11 bases lay in between. CDR3 protein: CASSDPSGNTEAFF. The CDR3 DNA reads TGTGCCAGTAGTGACCCTAGTGGGAACACTGAAGCTTTCTTT.

This clonotype was observed at least ten times. The CDR3 coding sequence is TGTGCCAGCAACCGACGGGGGAACGGGCCTGAAGCTTTCTTT. This encodes CASNRRGNGPEAFF. The V and J genes are TRBV12-3 or TRBV12-4 and TRBJ1-1; a possible D gene is TRBD1 (5 bases). Trimming stripped 7 bases from V and 6 bases from J, with 18 bases between. The CDR3 loop spans 14 amino acids.

With regard to this clonotype: One junction end does not reproduce the germline sequence, and a read error may be involved. The chain is built from TRBV19 and TRBJ1-6; TRBD1 matches 8 bases. Germline V CDR1 and CDR2: LNHDA, SQIVND (reference sequence). CDR3 size: 16 residues. CDR3 sequence: CASTPDRALYNSPLHF. CDR3 sequence (DNA): TGTGCCAGTACTCCGGACAGGGCCCTTTATAATTCACCCCTACACTTT.

This clonotype was seen at least ten times. This chain connects TRBV13 to TRBJ2-3; possibly TRBD1 for D (5 bases). V was cut by 2 bases and J by 4 bases, with 13 bases left in between. Germline V CDR1 and CDR2: PRHDT, FYEKMQ (reference sequence). This CDR3 comprises 15 residues. CDR3 protein: CASSLRQGRADTQYF. The CDR3 DNA reads TGTGCCAGCAGCTTACGGCAGGGCAGGGCAGATACGCAGTATTTT. Full variable domain (outside the CDR3, taken from reference TRBV13 and TRBJ2-3): AAGVIQSPRHLIKEKRETATLKCYPIPRHDTVYWYQQGPGQDPQFLISFYEKMQSDKGSIPDRFSAQQFSDYHSELNMSSLELGDSALYFCASSLRQGRADTQYFGPGTRLTVL.

This clonotype was counted ten times or more. This chain joins TRBV5-6 and TRBJ1-4, with a possible D match to TRBD1 (5 bases). This CDR3 is built from 15 residues. Trimming cost V 0 bases and J 7 bases, with 13 bases left between them. Per germline, CDR1 SGHDT and CDR2 YYEEEE. CDR3 DNA sequence: TGTGCCAGCAGCTTGGTTTGGGGCGAGGGTGAAAAACTGTTTTTT. Translating it yields CASSLVWGEGEKLFF.

On this clonotype: Because it lacks the conserved phenylalanine or tryptophan at the end, this CDR3 is likely a read error. The chain has TRBV2 and TRBJ2-5; no reliable D call. Trimming took off 4 bases at V and 2 bases at J, with 11 bases between the two ends. CDR3 length equals 14 residues. The germline V gene encodes CDR1 SNHLY and CDR2 FYNNEI. The DNA for the CDR3 is TGTGCCAGCAGTGGGGGAACGGGTCAAGAGACCCAGTACTGC. This translates into CASSGGTGQETQYC.

This clonotype was picked up many times. The V gene is TRBV20-1, the J gene TRBJ1-1; no clear D. CDR3 length: 14 amino acids. CDR1 and CDR2 from the germline V gene are DFQATT and SNEGSKA (reference sequence). Trimming removed 4 bases at V and 0 bases at J, with 12 bases between. Written as DNA, the CDR3 is TGCAGTGCTACGACCCAAGCTATGAACACTGAAGCTTTCTTT. It is translated as CSATTQAMNTEAFF.

This clonotype came up many times. V gene TRBV20-1 combines with J gene TRBJ2-1; 10 nucleotides agree with TRBD2. V gave up 0 bases and J gave up 15 bases; unmatched junction bases: 14. The CDR3 runs to 15 residues. Looked up from germline, CDR1 is DFQATT and CDR2 is SNEGSKA (reference sequence). CDR3: CSARDRLAGANRRFF. CDR3 in DNA: TGCAGTGCTAGAGATCGGCTAGCGGGGGCTAACAGAAGGTTCTTC.

This clonotype was recorded many times. The DNA for the CDR3 is TGTGCCAGCAGCGTATCAGGGGCAGAATACAATGAGCAGTTCTTC. Its protein is CASSVSGAEYNEQFF. This rearrangement joins TRBV9 to TRBJ2-1, with D possibly being TRBD1 (6 bases). CDR1 and CDR2 (germline): SGDLS, YYNGEE. V was pared by 1 base and J by 4 bases, with 12 bases between. This CDR3 is 15 amino acids long. Drawing the rest from reference TRBV9 and TRBJ2-1, the complete variable domain is DSGVTQTPKHLITATGQRVTLRCSPRSGDLSVYWYQQSLDQGLQFLIQYYNGEERAKGNILERFSAQQFPDLHSELNLSSLELGDSALYFCASSVSGAEYNEQFFGPGTRLTVL.

This clonotype was counted at least ten times. The V call is TRBV27, the J call TRBJ2-1; weak D call: TRBD2 (7 bases). Germline loops: CDR1 MNHEY, CDR2 SMNVEV (reference sequence). Trimming left V 0 bases short and J 8 bases short, with 14 bases between. The CDR3 loop spans 15 amino acids. The CDR3 coding sequence is TGTGCCAGCAGTTTATCGGGGGGGCCCCTCGATGAGCAGTTCTTC. Translated: CASSLSGGPLDEQFF.

This clonotype was seen ten or more times. This rearrangement joins TRBV20-1 to TRBJ2-3; 8 bases match TRBD2. Germline V gives CDR1 DFQATT, CDR2 SNEGSKA (reference sequence). V was clipped by 4 bases and J by 7 bases; unmatched bases: 13. The CDR3 is 15 amino acids. For the CDR3, the DNA is TGCAGTGCTAAAGGGACTAGTGGGATATCGAATACGCAGTATTTT. This codes for CSAKGTSGISNTQYF.

This clonotype has ten or more counts. The chain couples TRBV6-2 or TRBV6-3 to TRBJ2-1; 10 bases align to TRBD2. With 8 bases clipped from V and 12 bases from J, the junction kept 10 bases outside the gene matches. The CDR3 runs to 13 residues. The V gene's germline CDR1 is MNHEY and CDR2 SVGEGT. The CDR3 DNA reads as TGTGCCAGCCGTCGCCTAGCGGGGGTAAGGCAGTTCTTC. Translated: CASRRLAGVRQFF.

This clonotype was observed at least ten times. The CDR3 sequence: CASTATVSYEQYF. Written as DNA, the CDR3 is TGTGCCAGCACCGCTACAGTTTCCTACGAGCAGTACTTC. V and J are TRBV7-2 and TRBJ2-7; D uncertain. Germline V gives CDR1 SGHTA, CDR2 FQGNSA. This CDR3 comprises 13 residues. V was pared by 7 bases and J by 1 base, with 11 bases between.

This clonotype occurred many times. The chain links TRBV5-1 to TRBJ1-2; 7 nucleotides line up with TRBD1. In germline, CDR1 is SGHRS, CDR2 YFSETQ. The trim removed 3 bases at V and 7 bases at J, leaving 9 bases unmatched. This CDR3 contains 14 residues. The DNA for the CDR3 is TGCGCCAGCAGCTCAAATACAGGGGCCACTGGCTACACCTTC. This sequence encodes CASSSNTGATGYTF.